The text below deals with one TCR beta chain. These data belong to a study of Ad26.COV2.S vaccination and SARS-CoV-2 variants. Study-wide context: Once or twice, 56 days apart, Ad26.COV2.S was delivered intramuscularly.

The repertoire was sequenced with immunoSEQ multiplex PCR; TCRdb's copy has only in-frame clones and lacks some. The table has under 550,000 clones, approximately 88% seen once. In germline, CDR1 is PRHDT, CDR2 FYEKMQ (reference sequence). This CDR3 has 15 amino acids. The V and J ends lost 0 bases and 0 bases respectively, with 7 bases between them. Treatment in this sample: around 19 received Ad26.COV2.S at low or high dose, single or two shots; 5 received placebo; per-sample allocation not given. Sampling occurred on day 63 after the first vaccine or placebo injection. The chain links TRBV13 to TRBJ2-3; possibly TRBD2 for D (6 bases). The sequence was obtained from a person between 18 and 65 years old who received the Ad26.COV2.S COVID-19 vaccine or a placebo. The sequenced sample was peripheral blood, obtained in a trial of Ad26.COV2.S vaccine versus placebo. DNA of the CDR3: TGTGCCAGCAGCTTAGGGGGGACTAGCACAGATACGCAGTATTTT. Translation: CASSLGGTSTDTQYF.